This T cell receptor beta chain was profiled in a study of shared clonotypes between healthy human individuals. Across the whole study: Used for every donor were three CD4 naive, three CD4 memory, two CD8 naive and one CD8 memory plate.

When replicate PCRs were run on sorted subsets, they used around 0.2 ug DNA, approximately 27,000 T cell genomes. Here immunoSEQ multiplex PCR was the method, and the copy in TCRdb shows in-frame clones only, minus some. This sample has roughly 1,100,000 clones, with around 75% found just once. The CDR3 loop spans 15 amino acids. The germline V gene has CDR1 SGHNT and CDR2 YYREEE (reference sequence). V shed 4 bases and J 1 base; nucleotides not matched to a gene: 6. The source of this sequence is a young man in good health. The chain couples TRBV5-4 to TRBJ2-3; TRBD2 matches at 7 bases. The sequenced sample consisted of memory CD4+ T cells sorted from blood. Stated subset: CD45RA-negative fraction. The CDR3 nucleotides are TGTGCCAGCAGCGAGGGAGGGGCGGGCACAGATACGCAGTATTTT. It translates to CASSEGGAGTDTQYF.